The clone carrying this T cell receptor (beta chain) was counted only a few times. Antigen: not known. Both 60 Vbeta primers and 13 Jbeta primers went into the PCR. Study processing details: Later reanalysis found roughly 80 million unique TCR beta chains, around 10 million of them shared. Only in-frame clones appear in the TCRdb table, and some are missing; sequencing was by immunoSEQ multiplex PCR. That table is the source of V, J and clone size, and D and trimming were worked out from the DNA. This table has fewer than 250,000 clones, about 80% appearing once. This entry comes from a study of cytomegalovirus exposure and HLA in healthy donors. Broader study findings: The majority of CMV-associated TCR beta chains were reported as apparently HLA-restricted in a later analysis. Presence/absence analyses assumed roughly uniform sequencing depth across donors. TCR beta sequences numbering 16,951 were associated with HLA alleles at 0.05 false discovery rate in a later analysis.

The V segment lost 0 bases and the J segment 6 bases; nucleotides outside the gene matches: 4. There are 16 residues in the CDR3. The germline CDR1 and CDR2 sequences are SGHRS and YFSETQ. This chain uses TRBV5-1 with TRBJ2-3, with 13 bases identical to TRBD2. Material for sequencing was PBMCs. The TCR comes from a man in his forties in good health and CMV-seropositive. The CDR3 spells CASSLGATSGRDTQYF. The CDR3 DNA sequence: TGCGCCAGCAGCTTGGGGGCGACTAGCGGGAGGGATACGCAGTATTTT.